The source of this T cell receptor beta chain is a study of shared clonotypes between healthy human individuals. Using immunoSEQ multiplex PCR, the repertoire was profiled, and TCRdb retains in-frame clones only, with some absent. The sample lists nearly 2 million clones, approximately 94% occurring once. CDR3 length: 17 residues. V gave up 4 bases and J gave up 1 base; unmatched junction bases: 9. Per germline, CDR1 MNHEY and CDR2 SMNVEV (reference sequence). Naive CD8 cells were CD45RO-negative, positively selected for CCR7, excluding terminally differentiated effector memory CD45RA+ cells. The sequenced material came from naive CD8+ T cells sorted from blood. The receptor's source is a man between 18 and 35 years old in good health. The chain employs TRBV27 and TRBJ1-1; 10 nucleotides line up with TRBD1. The CDR3 protein is CASSSSGQGTGNTEAFF. CDR3 DNA: TGTGCCAGCAGTTCCTCGGGACAGGGGACTGGGAACACTGAAGCTTTCTTT.